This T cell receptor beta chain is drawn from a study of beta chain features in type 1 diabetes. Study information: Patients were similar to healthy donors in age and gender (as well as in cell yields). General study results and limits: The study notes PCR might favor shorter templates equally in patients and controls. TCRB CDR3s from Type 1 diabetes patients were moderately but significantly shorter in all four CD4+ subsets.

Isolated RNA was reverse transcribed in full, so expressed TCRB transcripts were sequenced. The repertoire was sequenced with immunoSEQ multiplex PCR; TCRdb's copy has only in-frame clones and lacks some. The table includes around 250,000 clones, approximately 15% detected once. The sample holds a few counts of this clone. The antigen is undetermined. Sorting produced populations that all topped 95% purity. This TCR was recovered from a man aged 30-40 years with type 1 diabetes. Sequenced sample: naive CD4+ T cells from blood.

DNA for the CDR3: TGTGCCAGCAGCTTTTCGGGACATAACTCCTACGAGCAGTACTTC. Its translation: CASSFSGHNSYEQYF. This chain connects TRBV7-9 to TRBJ2-7; possibly TRBD1 for D (6 bases). V dropped 3 bases and J dropped 0 bases, with 12 bases sitting between them. CDR3 size: 15 residues. Germline V gene sequence: CDR1 SEHNR, CDR2 FQNEAQ (reference sequence).